A selection of T cell receptor beta chains follows, all from one sample in a study of cytomegalovirus exposure and HLA in healthy donors. Assay used: immunoSEQ multiplex PCR; TCRdb lists only in-frame clones, some missing. This table has roughly 150,000 clones, approximately 90% appearing once. Specimen: PBMCs. Every receptor here comes from a man aged 18 to 29 in good health and CMV-seronegative. Both conserved end residues are part of each CDR3. Fields, in order: clone size, J gene, D gene, V gene, CDR3 protein, CDR3 DNA. A D gene is named only where the DNA matches it firmly. Not all rows give a size; the values are once, few, many and, for expanded clones, a class.

.	TRBJ2-3	.	TRBV6-5	CASSLGPQGTGDTQYF	TGTGCCAGCAGTTTGGGACCACAGGGGACTGGGGATACGCAGTATTTT
.	TRBJ2-5	TRBD1	TRBV6-1	CASSGQGLETQYF	TGTGCCAGCAGCGGACAGGGGTTGGAGACCCAGTACTTC
.	TRBJ2-1	.	TRBV5-4	CAIPDGAYNEQFF	TGTGCCATCCCAGACGGAGCCTACAATGAGCAGTTCTTC
.	TRBJ1-2	TRBD1	TRBV2	CASLRDRVFNYGYTF	TGTGCCAGCCTCCGGGACAGGGTGTTCAACTATGGCTACACCTTC
.	TRBJ2-3	.	TRBV2	CASSDNRVGTDTQYF	TGTGCCAGCAGTGATAACAGGGTGGGCACAGATACGCAGTATTTT
.	TRBJ1-3	.	TRBV11-1	CASSWEDSGNTIYF	TGTGCCAGCAGCTGGGAGGACTCTGGAAACACCATATATTTT
.	TRBJ2-3	TRBD2	TRBV5-1	CASSGGGAKDTQYF	TGCGCCAGCAGCGGCGGGGGGGCAAAAGATACGCAGTATTTT
.	TRBJ2-7	TRBD1	TRBV4-3	CASSPVRDRAYEQYF	TGCGCCAGCAGCCCCGTCCGGGACAGGGCATACGAGCAGTACTTC
.	TRBJ1-5	.	TRBV19	CASSMRGGSNQPQHF	TGTGCCAGTAGTATGAGGGGGGGCTCTAATCAGCCCCAGCATTTT
.	TRBJ2-3	TRBD2	TRBV27	CASSLRRRGSTDTQYF	TGTGCCAGCAGTTTACGGCGGCGGGGGAGCACAGATACGCAGTATTTT
.	TRBJ1-5	.	TRBV7-9	CASSLFGLSNQPQHF	TGTGCCAGCAGCTTGTTCGGACTAAGCAATCAGCCCCAGCATTTT
.	TRBJ1-1	.	TRBV18	CASSLGRVDTEAFF	TGTGCCAGCTCACTGGGCAGGGTGGACACTGAAGCTTTCTTT
.	TRBJ2-3	.	TRBV5-1	CASSLSSYADTQYF	TGCGCCAGCAGCCTTTCTAGTTATGCAGATACGCAGTATTTT
once	TRBJ1-1	TRBD1	TRBV2	CASRAAGGGTEAFF	TGTGCCAGCAGGGCAGCAGGGGGTGGGACTGAAGCTTTCTTT
.	TRBJ1-1	.	TRBV5-1	CASSPQGGNTEAFF	TGCGCCAGCAGCCCTCAGGGAGGGAACACTGAAGCTTTCTTT
.	TRBJ2-5	TRBD1	TRBV7-6	CASSLAIDRVVGETQYF	TGTGCCAGCAGCTTAGCGATTGACAGGGTCGTCGGGGAGACCCAGTACTTC
.	TRBJ2-1	.	TRBV6-1	CASRLEGAGPHEQFF	TGTGCCAGCCGGCTCGAAGGGGCAGGTCCCCATGAGCAGTTCTTC
.	TRBJ2-2	TRBD1	TRBV11-2	CASSRKIPGQGTGELFF	TGTGCCAGCAGCCGGAAGATACCGGGACAGGGAACCGGGGAGCTGTTTTTT
.	TRBJ2-2	TRBD2	TRBV27	CASSLGSYTSGRASTGELFF	TGTGCCAGCAGTTTAGGGTCATACACTAGCGGGAGGGCTAGCACCGGGGAGCTGTTTTTT
once	TRBJ2-1	TRBD2	TRBV9	CASSSRLAGFYNEQFF	TGTGCCAGCAGCTCCCGACTAGCGGGGTTCTACAATGAGCAGTTCTTC
.	TRBJ2-2	.	TRBV28	CASSLIIGELLF	TGTGCCAGCAGTTTAATAATTGGGGAGCTGCTTTTT
.	TRBJ1-5	.	TRBV6-5	CARCRQNQPQHF	TGTGCCAGGTGCCGCCAGAATCAGCCCCAGCATTTT
.	TRBJ1-2	TRBD1	TRBV7-9	CASSLGDRATPVYGYTF	TGTGCCAGCAGCTTAGGTGACAGGGCAACCCCAGTTTATGGCTACACCTTC
.	TRBJ1-6	.	TRBV2	CASSTHRDSGYNSPLHF	TGTGCCAGCAGTACCCACAGGGATAGTGGCTATAATTCACCCCTCCACTTT
.	TRBJ1-5	.	TRBV7-2	CASSLNLGQPGEPQHF	TGTGCCAGCAGCCTTAACCTAGGACAGCCAGGGGAGCCCCAGCATTTT
.	TRBJ2-3	.	TRBV28	CASSLSPGQFGKTDTQYF	TGTGCCAGCAGTTTAAGCCCCGGGCAGTTCGGGAAAACAGATACGCAGTATTTT
once	TRBJ2-2	.	TRBV27	CASRETTSTNTGELFF	TGTGCCAGCAGAGAGACGACTAGTACGAACACCGGGGAGCTGTTTTTT
.	TRBJ1-1	.	TRBV2	CATRVVAEAFF	TGTGCCACCCGGGTAGTCGCTGAAGCTTTCTTT
.	TRBJ2-3	TRBD2	TRBV5-1	CASSFLSGGTDTQYF	TGCGCCAGCAGCTTTTTAAGCGGGGGCACAGATACGCAGTATTTT
.	TRBJ2-1	TRBD1	TRBV7-2	CASSSQWTGHNEQFF	TGTGCCAGCAGCTCCCAATGGACAGGGCACAATGAGCAGTTCTTC
.	TRBJ2-3	TRBD2	TRBV7-9	CASVYGTNLTDTQYF	TGTGCCAGCGTTTACGGGACTAACCTCACAGATACGCAGTATTTT
.	TRBJ1-3	.	TRBV7-8	CASSLEVGGFGNTIYF	TGTGCCAGCAGCTTAGAGGTCGGGGGGTTTGGAAACACCATATATTTT
.	TRBJ1-1	TRBD1	TRBV27	CASSHGQGNTEAFF	TGTGCCAGCAGTCACGGACAGGGGAACACTGAAGCTTTCTTT
.	TRBJ2-6	.	TRBV28	CASSSTGAGANVLTF	TGTGCCAGCAGCTCGACCGGAGCTGGGGCCAACGTCCTGACTTTC
once	TRBJ1-2	TRBD1	TRBV4-1	CASSQEGTGENYGYTF	TGCGCCAGCAGCCAGGAGGGGACAGGAGAAAACTATGGCTACACCTTC
.	TRBJ1-2	.	TRBV19	CASNPGQLNYGYTF	TGTGCCAGTAATCCGGGACAACTTAACTATGGCTACACCTTC
.	TRBJ1-5	.	TRBV7-2	CASSSPGQYQPQHF	TGTGCCAGCAGCTCTCCGGGACAATATCAGCCCCAGCATTTT
.	TRBJ1-2	TRBD1	TRBV29-1	CSVPRDRGDYGYTF	TGCAGCGTTCCAAGGGACAGGGGTGACTATGGCTACACCTTC
once	TRBJ2-1	TRBD2	TRBV7-9	CASSSPSGRAILNEQFF	TGTGCCAGCAGCTCCCCTAGCGGGAGGGCCATTCTCAATGAGCAGTTCTTC
.	TRBJ2-7	.	TRBV11-3	CASSPTGRSYEQYF	TGTGCCAGCAGCCCTACAGGGAGATCCTACGAGCAGTACTTC
.	TRBJ1-5	.	TRBV6-1	CASSGMRSGHMRSNQPQHF	TGTGCCAGCAGTGGAATGAGGTCAGGACATATGCGGAGCAATCAGCCCCAGCATTTT
.	TRBJ2-7	TRBD2	TRBV11-2	CASSLELPYGGRVDEQYF	TGTGCCAGCAGCTTAGAGCTCCCCTATGGCGGGAGGGTGGACGAGCAGTACTTC
.	TRBJ1-3	TRBD1	TRBV7-9	CASSLAPTGLFSGNTIYF	TGTGCCAGCAGCTTAGCGCCGACAGGGCTTTTCTCTGGAAACACCATATATTTT